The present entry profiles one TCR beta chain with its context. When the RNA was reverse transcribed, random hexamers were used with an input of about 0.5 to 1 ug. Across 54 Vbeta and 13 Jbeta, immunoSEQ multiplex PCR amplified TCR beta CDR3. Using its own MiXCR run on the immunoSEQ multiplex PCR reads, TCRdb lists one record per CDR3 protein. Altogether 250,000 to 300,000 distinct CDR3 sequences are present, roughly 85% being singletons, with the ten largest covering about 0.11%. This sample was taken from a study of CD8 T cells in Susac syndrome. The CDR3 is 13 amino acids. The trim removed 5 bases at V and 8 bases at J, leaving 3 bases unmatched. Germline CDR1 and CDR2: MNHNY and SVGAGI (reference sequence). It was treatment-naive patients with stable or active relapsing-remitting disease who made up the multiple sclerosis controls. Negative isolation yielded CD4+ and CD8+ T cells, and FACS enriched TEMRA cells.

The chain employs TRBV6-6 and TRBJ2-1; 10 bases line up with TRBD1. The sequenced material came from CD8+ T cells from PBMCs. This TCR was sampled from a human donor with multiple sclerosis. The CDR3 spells CASSHDRGHEQFF. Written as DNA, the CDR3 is TGTGCCAGCAGTCATGACAGGGGGCATGAGCAGTTCTTC.